The sequence of this T cell receptor beta chain was determined in a study of blood T cell repertoires in COVID-19. Trimming took 6 bases from V and 7 from J, leaving 13 bases between them. The CDR3 extends over 13 amino acids. The germline V gene has CDR1 LNHDA and CDR2 SQIVND (reference sequence). As handled by the study authors: Quantification of nucleated cells was approximated via reference gene primer amplification. Using immunoSEQ multiplex PCR, the repertoire was profiled, and TCRdb retains in-frame clones only, with some absent. That table furnishes V, J and clone size, whereas the DNA furnished D and trimming. The table shows 250,000 to 300,000 clones, with roughly nine tenths occurring only once. Seattle patient enrollment occurred during active infection, with longitudinal follow-up thereafter.

The sequence was obtained from a woman in her twenties or thirties with COVID-19, enrolled during active disease. V and J are TRBV19 and TRBJ2-1; no definite D call. Material: peripheral blood. The chain's CDR3 is CASRGSQANEQFF. The CDR3 nucleotides are TGTGCCAGTAGGGGTAGTCAGGCTAATGAGCAGTTCTTC.